This TCR beta chain comes out of a study of T cell repertoires in cytomegalovirus infection. TCRdb passed the reads through MiXCR, listing each CDR3 protein once. The sample carries 490,000 or so distinct CDR3 sequences, 10% to 12% recorded once. Trimming at V came to 6 bases and at J to 3 bases, leaving 7 bases not matched to a gene. CDR3 length: 15 residues. This chain joins TRBV12-3 or TRBV12-4 and TRBJ2-3; the match to TRBD1 covers 9 bases. Specimen: PBMCs. The source of this sequence is a human donor in good health (CMV status not recorded). Some clones in this sample may be carry-over from other donors' samples. CDR3 DNA sequence: TGTGCCAGCAGCTATCCGGGACAGGGTACAGATACGCAGTATTTT. Translation: CASSYPGQGTDTQYF.